This entry lists 23 T cell receptor beta chains sequenced from one sample in a study of blood T cell repertoires in COVID-19. Sequencing used immunoSEQ multiplex PCR; TCRdb keeps in-frame clones, though not all of them. The sample has 53,000 or so clones; roughly 90% are singletons. Material for sequencing was peripheral blood. These receptors all come from a man older than 75 with acute or convalescent COVID-19.

V is TRBV7-9 and J is TRBJ2-3; TRBD1 might be the D (6 bases). Germline V gene data show CDR1 as SEHNR and CDR2 as FQNEAQ (reference sequence). The V end lost 4 bases, the J end lost 0 bases, and 20 bases lay between the germline ends. This CDR3 is 18 amino acids long. CDR3 in DNA: TGTGCCAGCAGCTCCCCCTGGGACACGTACGGCAGCACAGATACGCAGTATTTT. This gives the protein CASSSPWDTYGSTDTQYF.

The chain uses TRBV24-1 and TRBJ2-4; D is ambiguous. Trimming cost V 5 bases and J 9 bases, with 10 bases left between them. Germline V gene lookup returns CDR1 KGHDR and CDR2 SFDVKD. The CDR3 loop spans 12 amino acids. CDR3 protein: CATSAEIGIQYF. The CDR3 nucleotides are TGTGCCACCAGTGCGGAGATAGGCATTCAGTACTTC.

This chain uses TRBV15 with TRBJ2-7, with 9 bases that match TRBD1. The CDR3 has 14 residues. Losses at the gene ends were 4 bases for V and 4 bases for J; bases not matched to a gene: 5. Germline CDR1 LNHNV, CDR2 YYDKDF (reference sequence). Here the CDR3 DNA reads TGTGCCACCAGCATCGGACAGGGGAGGTACGAGCAGTACTTC. Translated, it gives CATSIGQGRYEQYF.

The chain carries TRBV28 and TRBJ2-1; 7 bases align to TRBD2. Germline CDR1 is MDHEN and CDR2 is SYDVKM. V lost 7 bases and J lost 6; bases outside the gene matches: 12. The CDR3 length is 15 residues. In DNA, the CDR3 is TGTGCCAGCACCTGGAGCAAGGGAGGGGTCAATGAGCAGTTCTTC. Its translation is CASTWSKGGVNEQFF.

This clone was recorded only once. The rearrangement links TRBV3-1 (or the pseudogene TRBV3-2) to TRBJ1-3, with D unclear. The length of the CDR3 is 13 residues. Germline V gene lookup returns CDR1 LGHDT and CDR2 YNNKEL (reference sequence). Trimming shortened V by 6 bases and J by 0 bases, and 6 bases separated the two germline ends. The CDR3 coding sequence is TGTGCCAGCAGGCGGTACTCTGGAAACACCATATATTTT. The encoded protein is CASRRYSGNTIYF.

The chain recombines TRBV30 with TRBJ2-5, with TRBD1 identical over 8 bases. The CDR3 runs 14 residues. The V and J ends lost 3 bases and 5 bases, in that order; junction bases with no gene match: 8. Germline loops: CDR1 GTSNPN, CDR2 SVGIG (reference sequence). CDR3 region: CAWRGAGGSETQYF. The CDR3 bases are TGTGCCTGGAGGGGGGCAGGGGGCTCCGAGACCCAGTACTTC.

The gene calls are TRBV9 and TRBJ2-2, with a possible D match to TRBD1 (5 bases). V was pared by 0 bases and J by 5 bases, with 8 bases between. The CDR3 is 14 amino acids. Germline assignment: CDR1 SGDLS and CDR2 YYNGEE. The CDR3 loop is CASSVAGATGELFF. The CDR3 DNA is TGTGCCAGCAGCGTAGCTGGGGCAACCGGGGAGCTGTTTTTT.

The chain carries TRBV19 and TRBJ1-2; D is unresolved. Germline V CDR1 and CDR2: LNHDA, SQIVND (reference sequence). The CDR3 loop spans 14 amino acids. Deletions cut 8 bases from V and 4 bases from J, with 17 bases between. The CDR3 DNA reads TGTGCCAGTCTCCGCGGGGTTGGGTCCTATGGCTACACCTTC. Its translation is CASLRGVGSYGYTF.

The chain is built from TRBV5-5 and TRBJ2-1; 7 nucleotides line up with TRBD1. Trimming removed 0 bases from V and 0 bases from J; junction bases left unmatched: 0. There are 15 residues in the CDR3. Germline CDR1 is SGHKS and CDR2 is YYEKEE (reference sequence). The CDR3 is CASSLEGASYNEQFF. The CDR3 coding sequence is TGTGCCAGCAGCTTGGAGGGGGCCTCCTACAATGAGCAGTTCTTC.

This rearrangement joins TRBV19 to TRBJ1-2, with TRBD1 matching over 9 bases. Germline V gene data show CDR1 as LNHDA and CDR2 as SQIVND (reference sequence). The CDR3 spans 17 residues. Trimming at V came to 3 bases and at J to 2 bases, leaving 10 bases not matched to a gene. The CDR3 nucleotides read TGTGCCAGTAGTATGTCACCCGGGACAGGGCCGAACTATGGCTACACCTTC. Residues: CASSMSPGTGPNYGYTF.

The chain uses TRBV2 and TRBJ1-2; D is possibly TRBD1 (6 bases). The germline CDR1 and CDR2 sequences are SNHLY and FYNNEI. The CDR3 contains 12 residues. Trimming cost V 9 bases and J 4 bases, with 12 bases left between them. This chain's CDR3 is CASAGQLYGYTF. CDR3 coding DNA: TGTGCCAGTGCCGGACAGCTCTATGGCTACACCTTC.

V gene TRBV5-1 combines with J gene TRBJ2-3; TRBD2 is a possible D gene (5 bases). V was pared by 4 bases and J by 2 bases, with 11 bases between. Germline lookup yields CDR1 SGHRS and CDR2 YFSETQ. The CDR3 contains 14 residues. This CDR3 reads CASSLEGTTDTQYF. The CDR3, as DNA: TGCGCCAGCAGCCTCGAGGGTACCACAGATACGCAGTATTTT.

The chain has TRBV10-3 and TRBJ2-2, with 12 bases matching TRBD1. The germline V gene encodes CDR1 ENHRY and CDR2 SYGVKD. The V and J ends lost 6 bases and 7 bases, in that order; junction bases with no gene match: 6. The CDR3 has 15 amino acids. The chain's CDR3 is CAIRGTGGAVGELFF. Here the CDR3 DNA reads TGTGCCATCAGGGGGACAGGGGGCGCGGTCGGGGAGCTGTTTTTT.

J is TRBJ2-7 and V is TRBV6-5; 9 nucleotides match TRBD1. The trim removed 4 bases at V and 1 base at J, leaving 2 bases unmatched. Looked up from germline, CDR1 is MNHEY and CDR2 is SVGAGI. The CDR3 covers 14 residues. CDR3 residues: CASSSDRGSYEQYF. The CDR3 bases are TGTGCCAGCAGTTCGGACAGGGGTTCCTACGAGCAGTACTTC.

V and J are TRBV11-2 and TRBJ1-1, with 7 bases aligning to TRBD1. The CDR3 sequence is 13 residues long. Germline CDR1 SGHAT, CDR2 FQNNGV. With V trimmed by 5 bases and J by 12 bases, 12 bases remained unmatched. This CDR3 reads CASSLQGPSAPFF. CDR3 bases: TGTGCCAGCAGCCTACAGGGGCCCTCAGCTCCTTTCTTT. Full variable domain (outside the CDR3, taken from reference TRBV11-2 and TRBJ1-1): EAGVAQSPRYKIIEKRQSVAFWCNPISGHATLYWYQQILGQGPKLLIQFQNNGVVDDSQLPKDRFSAERLKGVDSTLKIQPAKLEDSAVYLCASSLQGPSAPFFGQGTRLTVV.

This clone has a handful of counts. The gene calls are TRBV19 and TRBJ1-2, with D perhaps matching TRBD1 (6 bases). There are 15 residues in the CDR3. The germline V and J ends were trimmed by 8 bases and 0 bases, with 16 bases remaining between them. Germline V gene lookup returns CDR1 LNHDA and CDR2 SQIVND (reference sequence). The CDR3 DNA follows: TGTGCCAGTCGACTCGGTGGGGGCACTAACTATGGCTACACCTTC. Residues: CASRLGGGTNYGYTF.

The gene calls are TRBV19 and TRBJ2-1, with 7 bases that match TRBD1. This CDR3 spans 15 amino acids. Germline V gene data show CDR1 as LNHDA and CDR2 as SQIVND (reference sequence). The ends lost 7 bases at V and 3 bases at J; junction bases unmatched: 9. This CDR3 reads CASTTRGIHYNEQFF. CDR3 coding DNA: TGTGCCAGTACCACCAGGGGGATCCACTACAATGAGCAGTTCTTC.

CDR3 nucleotides: TGTGCCAGCAGCCGGGGGACTGCCAGCGATCAGCCCCAGCATTTT. The encoded protein is CASSRGTASDQPQHF. This sequence joins TRBV5-5 and TRBJ1-5; D perhaps matches TRBD1 (5 bases). Looked up from germline, CDR1 is SGHKS and CDR2 is YYEKEE (reference sequence). Trimming stripped 4 bases from V and 5 bases from J, with 16 bases between. This CDR3 has 15 residues.

The rearrangement uses TRBV7-2 and TRBJ2-1, with 9 bases matching TRBD1. The V gene's germline CDR1 is SGHTA and CDR2 FQGNSA. The V and J ends lost 5 bases and 6 bases, in that order; junction bases with no gene match: 11. The CDR3 loop spans 16 amino acids. Written as DNA, the CDR3 is TGTGCCAGCAGCCTAGTTGGGACAGGGTCCCTCAATGAGCAGTTCTTC. This codes for CASSLVGTGSLNEQFF.

The V gene is TRBV5-6, the J gene TRBJ2-5; D remains unclear. This CDR3 region has 14 residues. Trimming cost V 1 base and J 5 bases, with 12 bases left between them. Germline V gene data show CDR1 as SGHDT and CDR2 as YYEEEE. CDR3 protein: CASSLNSWSETQYF. Here the CDR3 DNA reads TGTGCCAGCAGCTTGAACTCCTGGAGTGAGACCCAGTACTTC.

The CDR3 here is CASSSMLDRGYGYTF. The DNA of the CDR3 is TGTGCCAGCAGCTCTATGTTGGACAGGGGCTATGGCTACACCTTC. The V call is TRBV5-6, the J call TRBJ1-2, with 9 positions matching TRBD1. Germline CDR1 SGHDT, CDR2 YYEEEE. The CDR3 loop spans 15 amino acids. Trimming took 3 bases from V and 4 from J; bases not matched to a gene: 7.

J is TRBJ1-3 and V is TRBV11-3; D unresolved. Trimming took off 5 bases at V and 0 bases at J, with 5 bases between the two ends. The CDR3 totals 13 residues. Germline loops: CDR1 SGHNT, CDR2 YENEEA. The chain's CDR3 is CASSLLSGNTIYF. The DNA for the CDR3 is TGTGCCAGCAGCCTCCTCTCTGGAAACACCATATATTTT.

The chain carries TRBV5-5 and TRBJ2-3, with a weak D call TRBD1 (6 bases). The V end was cut by 0 bases, the J end by 1 base, with 9 bases between. The CDR3 spans 15 residues. Germline CDR1 is SGHKS and CDR2 is YYEKEE (reference sequence). The DNA of the CDR3 is TGTGCCAGCAGCTTGGGGGGGCAGGGCACAGATACGCAGTATTTT. Translated: CASSLGGQGTDTQYF.